This T cell receptor (beta chain) was obtained from a study of T cells in Graves' hyperthyroidism and ophthalmopathy. Whole-study findings and limits: Model predictions of ophthalmopathy came a median 6.5 months before onset.

Each patient was aged 18 to 65 and had newly diagnosed hyperthyroidism of under 2 months' duration. Researchers amplified the TCR beta CDR3 regions from RNA transcripts. The TCR CDR3 was amplified in a first-round RT-PCR using the HTBI primer set. Using its own MiXCR run on the multiplex PCR reads, TCRdb lists one record per CDR3 protein. The data hold 300,000 to 350,000 distinct CDR3 sequences, with 14% observed a single time. With 2 bases clipped from V and 6 bases from J, the junction kept 6 bases outside the gene matches. CDR3 length: 14 amino acids. The germline gives CDR1 MNHEY, CDR2 SVGAGI. Many counts were recorded for this clonotype. Its antigen is not known.

This receptor was taken from a woman in her 30s with Graves' hyperthyroidism. Sequenced input: blood. The chain joins TRBV6-5 to TRBJ2-5; 7 bases are shared with TRBD1. The DNA for the CDR3 is TGTGCCAGCAGTTACGACAGGGATATGAAGACCCAGTACTTC. Encoded protein: CASSYDRDMKTQYF.